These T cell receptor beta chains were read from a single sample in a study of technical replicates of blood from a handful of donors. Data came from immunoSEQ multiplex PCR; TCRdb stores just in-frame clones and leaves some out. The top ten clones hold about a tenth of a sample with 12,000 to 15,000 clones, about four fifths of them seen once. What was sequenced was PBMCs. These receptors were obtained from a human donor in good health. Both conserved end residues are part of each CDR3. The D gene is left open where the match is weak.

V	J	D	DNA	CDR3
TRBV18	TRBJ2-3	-	TGTGCCAGCTCCCGCACCACCGGGTCCGGGGATATGGGCACAGATACGCAGTATTTT	CASSRTTGSGDMGTDTQYF
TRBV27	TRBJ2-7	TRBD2	TGTGCCAGCAGCCGAGCGGGAGGGCCCCTTTCTAGGGAGCAGTACTTC	CASSRAGGPLSREQYF
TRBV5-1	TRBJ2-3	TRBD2	TGCGCCAGCAGCTTGGATGCGGGAGGGCCGTCAGATACGCAGTATTTT	CASSLDAGGPSDTQYF
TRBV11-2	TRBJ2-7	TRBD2	TGTGCCAGCAGCTTACCGGGACTAGTTTACGAGCAGTACTTC	CASSLPGLVYEQYF
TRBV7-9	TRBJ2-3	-	TGTGCCAGCAGCTTAGCGGCGGGACGGAGTGCTGGAGATACGCAGTATTTT	CASSLAAGRSAGDTQYF
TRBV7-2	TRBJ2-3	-	TGTGCCAGCAGCTTAGTAGTGACGGGAAGCACAGATACGCAGTATTTT	CASSLVVTGSTDTQYF
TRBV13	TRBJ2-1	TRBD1	TGTGCCAGCAGCCCCGGACAGGGGGCTATTGAGCAGTTCTTC	CASSPGQGAIEQFF
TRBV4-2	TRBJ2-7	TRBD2	TGTGCCAGCAGCCAAGAAGGCACTAGCGGACCCCTTACCTACGAGCAGTACTTC	CASSQEGTSGPLTYEQYF
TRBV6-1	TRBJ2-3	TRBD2	TGTGCCAGCAGTGAACTTGGCCTAGCGGGAGTGGATACGCAGTATTTT	CASSELGLAGVDTQYF
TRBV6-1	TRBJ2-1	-	TGTGCCAGCAGTGAACCGTTTTACTCCTACAATGAGCAGTTCTTC	CASSEPFYSYNEQFF
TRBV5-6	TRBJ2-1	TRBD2	TGTGCCAGCATCCTGACTAGCGGAGCTTACAATGAGCAGTTCTTC	CASILTSGAYNEQFF
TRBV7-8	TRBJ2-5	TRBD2	TGTGCCAGCAGCTTAGCGGGACTAGCGGGAGCACAAGAGACCCAGTACTTC	CASSLAGLAGAQETQYF
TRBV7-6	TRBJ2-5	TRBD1	TGTGCCAGCAGCCTTATCTCCGGGACAGGGTTAGAGACCCAGTACTTC	CASSLISGTGLETQYF